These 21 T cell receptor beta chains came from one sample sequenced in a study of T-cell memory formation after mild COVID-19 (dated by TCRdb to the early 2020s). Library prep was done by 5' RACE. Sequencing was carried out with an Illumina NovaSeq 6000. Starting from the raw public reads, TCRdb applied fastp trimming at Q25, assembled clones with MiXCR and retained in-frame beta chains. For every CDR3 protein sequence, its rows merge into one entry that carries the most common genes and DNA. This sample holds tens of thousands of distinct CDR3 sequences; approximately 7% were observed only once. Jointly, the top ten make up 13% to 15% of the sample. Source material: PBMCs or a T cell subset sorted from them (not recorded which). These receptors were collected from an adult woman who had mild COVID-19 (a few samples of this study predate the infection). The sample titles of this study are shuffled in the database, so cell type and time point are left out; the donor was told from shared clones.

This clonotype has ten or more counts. The CDR3 bases are TGTGCCAGCAGCTTGGAGCCAGGGATCTATGGCTACACCTTC. This codes for CASSLEPGIYGYTF. The chain links TRBV5-5 to TRBJ1-2; a weak D match, TRBD1 (5 bases). The V end lost 0 bases, the J end lost 4 bases, and 10 bases lay between the germline ends. The length of the CDR3 is 14 residues. CDR1 and CDR2 (germline): SGHKS, YYEKEE (reference sequence). The variable domain in full, with the rest retrieved from reference TRBV5-5 and TRBJ1-2, is DAGVTQSPTHLIKTRGQQVTLRCSPISGHKSVSWYQQVLGQGPQFIFQYYEKEERGRGNFPDRFSARQFPNYSSELNVNALLLGDSALYLCASSLEPGIYGYTFGSGTRLTVV.

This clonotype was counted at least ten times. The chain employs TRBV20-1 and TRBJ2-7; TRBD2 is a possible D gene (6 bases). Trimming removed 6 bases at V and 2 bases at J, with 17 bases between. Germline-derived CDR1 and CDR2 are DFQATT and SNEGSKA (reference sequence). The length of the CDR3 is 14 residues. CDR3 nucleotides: TGCAGTGCGAGTCGGGCGGGGAGTACCTACGAGCAGTACTTC. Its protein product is CSASRAGSTYEQYF.

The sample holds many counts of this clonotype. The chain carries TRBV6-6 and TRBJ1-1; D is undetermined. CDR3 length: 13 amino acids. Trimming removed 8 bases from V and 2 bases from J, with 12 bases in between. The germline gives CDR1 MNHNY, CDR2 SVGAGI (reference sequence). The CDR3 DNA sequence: TGTGCCAGCCTAGGAGGAACCAACACTGAAGCTTTCTTT. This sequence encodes CASLGGTNTEAFF.

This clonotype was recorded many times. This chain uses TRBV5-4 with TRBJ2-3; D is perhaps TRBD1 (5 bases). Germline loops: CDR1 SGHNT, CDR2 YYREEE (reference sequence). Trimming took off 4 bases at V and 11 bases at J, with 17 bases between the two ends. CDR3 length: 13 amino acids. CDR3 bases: TGTGCCAGCAGCCCGGCGGCAGGGATCCGGCAGTATTTT. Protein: CASSPAAGIRQYF.

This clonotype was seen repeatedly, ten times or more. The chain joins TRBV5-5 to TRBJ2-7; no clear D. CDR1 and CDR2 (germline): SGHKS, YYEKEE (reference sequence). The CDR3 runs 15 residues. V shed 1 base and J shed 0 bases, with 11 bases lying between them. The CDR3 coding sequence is TGTGCCAGCAGCTTGTTACGGGCCAGCTCCTACGAGCAGTACTTC. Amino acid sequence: CASSLLRASSYEQYF.

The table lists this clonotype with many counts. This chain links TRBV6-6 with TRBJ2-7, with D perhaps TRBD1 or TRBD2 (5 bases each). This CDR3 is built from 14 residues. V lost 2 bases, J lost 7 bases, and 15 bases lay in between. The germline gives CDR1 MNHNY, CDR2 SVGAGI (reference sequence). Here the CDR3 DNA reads TGTGCCAGCAGTTACCTGGGACGGCCCCTAGAGCAGTACTTC. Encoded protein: CASSYLGRPLEQYF.

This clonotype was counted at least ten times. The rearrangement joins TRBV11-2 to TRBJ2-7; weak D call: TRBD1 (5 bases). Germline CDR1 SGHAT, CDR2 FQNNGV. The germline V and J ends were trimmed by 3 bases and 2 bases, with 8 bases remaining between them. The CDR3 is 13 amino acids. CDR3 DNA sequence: TGTGCCAGCAGCTTGTTAGGGGCCTACGAGCAGTACTTC. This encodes CASSLLGAYEQYF.

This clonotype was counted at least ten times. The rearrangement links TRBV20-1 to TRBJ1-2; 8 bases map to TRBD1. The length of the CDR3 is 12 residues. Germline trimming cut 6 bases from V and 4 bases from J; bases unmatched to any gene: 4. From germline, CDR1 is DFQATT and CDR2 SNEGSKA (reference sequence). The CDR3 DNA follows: TGCAGTGCCAGACAGGGGCCCTATGGCTACACCTTC. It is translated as CSARQGPYGYTF.

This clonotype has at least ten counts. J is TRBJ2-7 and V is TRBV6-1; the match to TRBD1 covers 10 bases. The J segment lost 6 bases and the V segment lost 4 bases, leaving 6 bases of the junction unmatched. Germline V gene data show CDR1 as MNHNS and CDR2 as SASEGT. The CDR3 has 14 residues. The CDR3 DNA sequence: TGTGCCAGCAGTGGCCGGGACAGGGGACTCGAGCAGTACTTC. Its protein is CASSGRDRGLEQYF.

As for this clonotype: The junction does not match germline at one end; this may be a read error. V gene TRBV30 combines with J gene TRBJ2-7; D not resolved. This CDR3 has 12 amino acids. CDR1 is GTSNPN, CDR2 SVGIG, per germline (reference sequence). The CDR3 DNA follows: TGTGCCTGGAGCGCCCTCTTACCCGTTGAGCACTTC. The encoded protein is CAWSALLPVEHF.

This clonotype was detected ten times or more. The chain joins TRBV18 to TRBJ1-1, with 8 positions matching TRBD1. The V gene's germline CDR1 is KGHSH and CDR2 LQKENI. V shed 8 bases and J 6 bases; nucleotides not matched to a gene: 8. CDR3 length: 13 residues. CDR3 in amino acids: CASHVTGGAEAFF. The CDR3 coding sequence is TGTGCCAGCCATGTAACAGGGGGGGCTGAAGCTTTCTTT.

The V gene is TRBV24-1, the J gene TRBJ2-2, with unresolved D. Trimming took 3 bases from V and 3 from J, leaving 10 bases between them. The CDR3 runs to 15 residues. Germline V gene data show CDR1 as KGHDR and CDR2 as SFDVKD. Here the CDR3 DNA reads TGTGCCACCAGTGATACCCGGGCCGACACCGGGGAGCTGTTTTTT. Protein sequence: CATSDTRADTGELFF.

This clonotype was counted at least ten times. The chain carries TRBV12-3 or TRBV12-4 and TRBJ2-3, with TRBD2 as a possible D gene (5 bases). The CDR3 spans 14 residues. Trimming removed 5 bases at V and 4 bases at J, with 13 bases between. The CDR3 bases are TGTGCCAGCAGTAATTCGGGAACCCCAGATACGCAGTATTTT. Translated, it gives CASSNSGTPDTQYF.

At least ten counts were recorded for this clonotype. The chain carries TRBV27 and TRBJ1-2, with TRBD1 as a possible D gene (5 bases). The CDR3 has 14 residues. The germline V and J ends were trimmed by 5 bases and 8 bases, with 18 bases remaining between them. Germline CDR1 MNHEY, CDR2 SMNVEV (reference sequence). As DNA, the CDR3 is TGTGCCAGCAGTCCCATGCGCGGGACTTTGGGCTACACCTTC. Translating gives CASSPMRGTLGYTF.

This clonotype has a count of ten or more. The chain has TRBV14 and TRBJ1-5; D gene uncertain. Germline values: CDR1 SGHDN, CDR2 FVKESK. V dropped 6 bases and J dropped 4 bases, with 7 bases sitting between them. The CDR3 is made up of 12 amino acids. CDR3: CASREKNQPQHF. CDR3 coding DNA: TGTGCCAGCAGAGAAAAGAATCAGCCCCAGCATTTT.

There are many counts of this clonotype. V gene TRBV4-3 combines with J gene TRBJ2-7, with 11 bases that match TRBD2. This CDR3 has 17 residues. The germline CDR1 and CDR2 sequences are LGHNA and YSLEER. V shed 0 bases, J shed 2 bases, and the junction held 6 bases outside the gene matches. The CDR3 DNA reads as TGCGCCAGCAGCCAAGATTGGGGACTAGCGGTAACCTACGAGCAGTACTTC. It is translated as CASSQDWGLAVTYEQYF.

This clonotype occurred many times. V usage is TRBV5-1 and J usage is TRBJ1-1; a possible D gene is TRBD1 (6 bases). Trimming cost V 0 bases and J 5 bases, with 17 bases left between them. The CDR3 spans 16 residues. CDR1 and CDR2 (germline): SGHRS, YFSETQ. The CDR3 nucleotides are TGCGCCAGCAGCTTGGAACCGAGCGGGGGGGCTACTGAAGCTTTCTTT. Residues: CASSLEPSGGATEAFF.

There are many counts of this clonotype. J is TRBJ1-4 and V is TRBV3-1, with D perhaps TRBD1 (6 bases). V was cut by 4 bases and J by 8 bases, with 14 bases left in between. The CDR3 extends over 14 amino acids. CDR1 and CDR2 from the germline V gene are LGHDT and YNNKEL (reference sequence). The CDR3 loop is CASSPGHRGEKLFF. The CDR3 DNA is TGTGCCAGCAGCCCGGGACACCGAGGGGAAAAACTGTTTTTT.

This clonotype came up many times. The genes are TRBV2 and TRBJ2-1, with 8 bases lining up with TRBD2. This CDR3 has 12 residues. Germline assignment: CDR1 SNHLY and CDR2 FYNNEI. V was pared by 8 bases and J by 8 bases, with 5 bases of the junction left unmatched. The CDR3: CASVTGGDEQFF. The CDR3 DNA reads TGTGCCAGCGTCACGGGAGGGGATGAGCAGTTCTTC.

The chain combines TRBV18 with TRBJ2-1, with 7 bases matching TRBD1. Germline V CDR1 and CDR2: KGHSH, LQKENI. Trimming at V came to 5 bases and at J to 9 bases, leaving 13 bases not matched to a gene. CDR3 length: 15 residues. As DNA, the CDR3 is TGTGCCAGCTCATCAGGGGGTAACTCTCTCGTTGAGCAGTTCTTC. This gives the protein CASSSGGNSLVEQFF.

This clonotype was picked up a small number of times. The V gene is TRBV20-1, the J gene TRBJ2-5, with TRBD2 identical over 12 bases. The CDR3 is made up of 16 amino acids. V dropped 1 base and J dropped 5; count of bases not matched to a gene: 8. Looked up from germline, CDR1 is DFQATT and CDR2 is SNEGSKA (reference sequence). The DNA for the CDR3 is TGCAGTGCTAGAGGGTCTAGCGGGGGGGCAAGGGAGACCCAGTACTTC. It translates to CSARGSSGGARETQYF.